This record covers a single T cell receptor beta chain. Its matching antigen is unknown. These data belong to a study of cytomegalovirus exposure and HLA in healthy donors. Study-wide results and caveats: Most TCRs appeared rarely, but some public TCRs recurred in many donors. Accounts indicate the classifier identified cytomegalovirus status with strong specificity and sensitivity. Cytomegalovirus-associated status was assigned to 164 TCR beta chains. Three chains linked to CMV were shown in vitro to be specific for CMV antigens.

Assay: immunoSEQ multiplex PCR; the TCRdb copy retains only in-frame clones and omits some. The sample lists more than 85,000 clones, roughly 90% occurring once. The CDR3 contains 13 residues. Trimming removed 6 bases at V and 7 bases at J, with 15 bases between. Germline V gives CDR1 KGHSH, CDR2 LQKENI. The sample was PBMCs. The genes are TRBV18 and TRBJ1-1; D is uncertain. The sequence came from a woman aged 25 to 39 in good health and CMV-seropositive. This CDR3 reads CASSHGVLGEAFF. CDR3 DNA: TGTGCCAGCTCCCACGGGGTCCTGGGTGAAGCTTTCTTT.